This is a list of T cell receptor beta chains from one sample in a study of T cell changes during pregnancy in multiple sclerosis. Assay used: immunoSEQ multiplex PCR; TCRdb lists only in-frame clones, some missing. Here the sample spans 90,000 to 120,000 clones, 94% being singletons. Sequenced here: peripheral blood, sampled before pregnancy. The source is a female donor with multiple sclerosis, enrolled in a pregnancy study. Both conserved end residues are part of each CDR3. D genes are given only for firm matches. Only some rows state a clone size, as once, few, many or a class for expanded clones.

CDR3 DNA	CDR3 protein	V gene	J gene	D gene	clone size
TGTGCCAGCAGTCCCCGGGACATTACCTACGAGCAGTACTTC	CASSPRDITYEQYF	TRBV27	TRBJ2-7	-	-
TGCGCCAGCAGTAGAGACAGGGGGGAAGCTTTCTTT	CASSRDRGEAFF	TRBV5-1	TRBJ1-1	TRBD1	-
TGTGCCAGCAGTTACTCGATCGGGGGTAACTATGGCTACACCTTC	CASSYSIGGNYGYTF	TRBV6-5	TRBJ1-2	-	-
TGTGCCAGCACCCTTACAAGGGACAGGGGGCGCCGGGCCAACGTCCTGACTTTC	CASTLTRDRGRRANVLTF	TRBV2	TRBJ2-6	TRBD1	-
TGTGCCAGCAGCTTAGGAGGGATAGGGTCTGGAAACACCATATATTTT	CASSLGGIGSGNTIYF	TRBV7-9	TRBJ1-3	-	-
TGTGCCAGCAGCCTGAGGGCCAGACGCTCTGGAAACACCATATATTTT	CASSLRARRSGNTIYF	TRBV28	TRBJ1-3	-	-
TGTGCCAGTAGGGCCGGGACAGCGAACACTGAAGCTTTCTTT	CASRAGTANTEAFF	TRBV19	TRBJ1-1	TRBD1	-
TGCAGCGTAGCCGGGACAGGGGGCAGGAACACTGAAGCTTTCTTT	CSVAGTGGRNTEAFF	TRBV29-1	TRBJ1-1	TRBD1	-
TGCGCCAGCAGCCAAGTACAAGTGGCCGAAACCTATGGCTACACCTTC	CASSQVQVAETYGYTF	TRBV4-1	TRBJ1-2	-	-
TGTGCCAGCAGTGCCCAGGGGGCTGGCTACAATGAGCAGTTCTTC	CASSAQGAGYNEQFF	TRBV6-4	TRBJ2-1	TRBD1	-
TGTGCCAGCATTTCCGGGAATGAAAAACTGTTTTTT	CASISGNEKLFF	TRBV28	TRBJ1-4	-	-
TGTGCCAGCAGCTTAGATCCCACAGGGGGCAATGGCTACACCTTC	CASSLDPTGGNGYTF	TRBV11-2	TRBJ1-2	TRBD1	once
TGTGCCAGCAGTCTTAGGGGGGCGGGAGGGCCGGCAGATACGCAGTATTTT	CASSLRGAGGPADTQYF	TRBV27	TRBJ2-3	TRBD2	once
TGTGCCAGCAGCCCCGGGACAGTTAATGAAAAACTGTTTTTT	CASSPGTVNEKLFF	TRBV28	TRBJ1-4	TRBD1	-
TGTGCCAGCAGCGCTAGCGGGATGAATGCAGATACGCAGTATTTT	CASSASGMNADTQYF	TRBV9	TRBJ2-3	TRBD2	-
TGTGCCAGCAGTTTATGGGGGGGGGACAGGGACGAAAAACTGTTTTTT	CASSLWGGDRDEKLFF	TRBV28	TRBJ1-4	TRBD1	-
TGTGCCAGCTCACCACCCAGGGACTCCACATTATATTTT	CASSPPRDSTLYF	TRBV18	TRBJ1-3	-	-
TGCGCCAGCAGCCGAACAGGGGCGCCCCAAGAGACCCAGTACTTC	CASSRTGAPQETQYF	TRBV5-1	TRBJ2-5	TRBD1	-
TGCGCCAGCAGTCAGGGTGACTATGGCTACACCTTC	CASSQGDYGYTF	TRBV5-1	TRBJ1-2	-	-
TGTGCCAGCAGGTACAACAGGGTCGACACTGAAGCTTTCTTT	CASRYNRVDTEAFF	TRBV11-1	TRBJ1-1	-	few
TGTGCCAGCAGCTTGGTACTAGCCCCATACAATGAGCAGTTCTTC	CASSLVLAPYNEQFF	TRBV5-4	TRBJ2-1	-	-
TGTGCCAGCAGTGTACAGGTTAACTATGGCTACACCTTC	CASSVQVNYGYTF	TRBV2	TRBJ1-2	-	-
TGTGCCAGCAAGGATCAGGGCGCAAGTTATGGCTACACCTTC	CASKDQGASYGYTF	TRBV6-1	TRBJ1-2	-	-
TGCAGCGTTGGCGGGGACGAGAAGGAGCCCCAGCATTTT	CSVGGDEKEPQHF	TRBV29-1	TRBJ1-5	-	-
TGTGCCAGCAGCCTATACAGGAGTGATACGCAGTATTTT	CASSLYRSDTQYF	TRBV7-6	TRBJ2-3	-	-
TGTGCCAGCAGTTCTCGGGCGGGGGCCGATGGCTACACCTTC	CASSSRAGADGYTF	TRBV27	TRBJ1-2	-	-
TGTGCCAGCAGCTCGCGACTAGCGGGAGGGTCCTACGAGCAGTACTTC	CASSSRLAGGSYEQYF	TRBV13	TRBJ2-7	TRBD2	-
TGTGCCATCAGTGACCAGGTAGCCTACGAGCAGTACTTC	CAISDQVAYEQYF	TRBV10-3	TRBJ2-7	-	-
TGTGCCAGCAGTCCTTGGACAGGGTCCACGAATCAGCCCCAGCATTTT	CASSPWTGSTNQPQHF	TRBV27	TRBJ1-5	TRBD1	-
TGCAGCGTGGCCGGGACAGGGGAAGAAAAACTGTTTTTT	CSVAGTGEEKLFF	TRBV29-1	TRBJ1-4	TRBD1	-
TGTGCCAGCAGCCCCTGGACTAGCGGGAGCCTATCCACAGATACGCAGTATTTT	CASSPWTSGSLSTDTQYF	TRBV13	TRBJ2-3	TRBD2	-
TGTGCCAGCTCACCACCCGGTAGTCGGGATTCCAATGAGCAGTTCTTC	CASSPPGSRDSNEQFF	TRBV18	TRBJ2-1	-	-
TGTGCCAGCAGTTACCTGGGCGGGACCCAAGAGACCCAGTACTTC	CASSYLGGTQETQYF	TRBV6-6	TRBJ2-5	-	once
TGTGCCAGCAGCTTGTTTCCGAGGACTAGCGTTAGCACAGATACGCAGTATTTT	CASSLFPRTSVSTDTQYF	TRBV5-6	TRBJ2-3	TRBD2	-
TGTGCCAGCAGTGAAGAAAAAAGTTACAGATTCTCCTACGAGCAGTACTTC	CASSEEKSYRFSYEQYF	TRBV6-1	TRBJ2-7	-	-
TGTGCCAGCAGCGTAGAATGGGGGGGCGCGGGGGAAGGCTACACCTTC	CASSVEWGGAGEGYTF	TRBV9	TRBJ1-2	-	-
TGTGCCAGCAGTTTTCTTGCGACTAGCCCAATGGAGGGTGAGCAGTACTTC	CASSFLATSPMEGEQYF	TRBV28	TRBJ2-7	TRBD2	once
TGTGCCAGCAGTTCTTGGACTAGCGGGAGCTTAGGGTCCTACGAGCAGTACTTC	CASSSWTSGSLGSYEQYF	TRBV27	TRBJ2-7	TRBD2	-
TGCGCCATAACCTCCCGGGACAGAGAATTCTACGAGCAGTACTTC	CAITSRDREFYEQYF	TRBV10-1	TRBJ2-7	TRBD1	-
TGTGCCAGCAGCTTTGGGACTAGCGGTTACGAGCAGTACTTC	CASSFGTSGYEQYF	TRBV7-6	TRBJ2-7	TRBD2	-
TGTGCCAGCAGCCAGCGGACAGGCTCCGCTGGTTACGAGCAGTACTTC	CASSQRTGSAGYEQYF	TRBV5-4	TRBJ2-7	TRBD1	-
TGCAGTGCTAGGGACTCCTATGGCTACACCTTC	CSARDSYGYTF	TRBV20-1	TRBJ1-2	-	-
TGCAGCGTCGTGGACAGCTATGGCTACACCTTC	CSVVDSYGYTF	TRBV29-1	TRBJ1-2	-	-
TGCGCCAGCAGCCAAGAAACAACTAGTTGGGCCGATGAGCAGTTCTTC	CASSQETTSWADEQFF	TRBV4-3	TRBJ2-1	-	-
TGCGCCAGCAGCTTGAACAGGGGGCCTAGCACAGATACGCAGTATTTT	CASSLNRGPSTDTQYF	TRBV5-1	TRBJ2-3	TRBD1	-
TGCGCCAGCAGCTTGGAGATCGGTGGAGATACGCAGTATTTT	CASSLEIGGDTQYF	TRBV5-1	TRBJ2-3	-	once
TGTGCCAGCAGCTTAGCGAAGGGACAGGGCTATGGCTACACCTTC	CASSLAKGQGYGYTF	TRBV7-2	TRBJ1-2	TRBD1	-